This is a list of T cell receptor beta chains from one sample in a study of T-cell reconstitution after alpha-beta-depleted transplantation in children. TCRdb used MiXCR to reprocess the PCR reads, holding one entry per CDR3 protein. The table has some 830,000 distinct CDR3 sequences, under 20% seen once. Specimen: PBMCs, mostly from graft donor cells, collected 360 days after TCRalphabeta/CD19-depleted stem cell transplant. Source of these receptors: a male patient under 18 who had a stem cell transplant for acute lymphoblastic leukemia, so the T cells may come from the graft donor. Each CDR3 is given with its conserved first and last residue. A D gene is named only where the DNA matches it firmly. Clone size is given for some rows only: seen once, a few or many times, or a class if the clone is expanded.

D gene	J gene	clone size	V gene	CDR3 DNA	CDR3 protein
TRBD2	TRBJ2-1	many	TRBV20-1	TGCAGTGTCTCTAGCGGGAGGGGTTGGGAGCAGTTCTTC	CSVSSGRGWEQFF
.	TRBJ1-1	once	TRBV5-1	TGCGCCAGCAGCGCGGAATACTACATGAACACTGAAGCTTTCTTT	CASSAEYYMNTEAFF
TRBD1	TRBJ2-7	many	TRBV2	TGTGCCAGCAGTGAGTCGTTGGGACAGGGAAACGAGCAGTACTTC	CASSESLGQGNEQYF
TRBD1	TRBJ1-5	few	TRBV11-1	TGTGCCAGCAGCTTCGGGACAGGCCAGCCCCAGCATTTT	CASSFGTGQPQHF
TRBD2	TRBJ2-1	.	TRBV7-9	TGTGCCAGCAGACCGAGCGGGAGTGACCACAATGAGCAGTTCTTC	CASRPSGSDHNEQFF
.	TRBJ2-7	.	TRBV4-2	TGTGCCAGCACTACCCCCGGTGGGGCCAACGAGCAGTACTTC	CASTTPGGANEQYF
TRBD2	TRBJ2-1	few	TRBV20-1	TGCAGTCACTCGGGGGGTAGCGGGGCATACAATGAGCAGTTCTTC	CSHSGGSGAYNEQFF
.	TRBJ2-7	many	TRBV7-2	TGTGCCAGCAGCTTAGTCCTAGCGTTTACTCCAGGGTACGAGCAGTACTTC	CASSLVLAFTPGYEQYF
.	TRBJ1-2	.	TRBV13	TGTGCCAGCAGCTCACCTAACTATGGCTACACCTTC	CASSSPNYGYTF
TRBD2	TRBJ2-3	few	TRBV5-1	TGCGCCAGCAGCTTGGCCGGGACTAGCGGGAGGGGGAGCACAGATACGCAGTATTTT	CASSLAGTSGRGSTDTQYF
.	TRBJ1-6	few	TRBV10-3	TGTGCCATCAGTCCAGGAAATTCACCCCTCCACTTT	CAISPGNSPLHF
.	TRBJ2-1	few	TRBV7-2	TGTGCCAGCAGCTTAGAATTTGCGGACAATGAGCAGTTCTTC	CASSLEFADNEQFF
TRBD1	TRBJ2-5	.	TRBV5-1	TGCGCCAGCAGCTCGGGCCTAAGGGGACAGCCGGCGGGTGAGACCCAGTACTTC	CASSSGLRGQPAGETQYF
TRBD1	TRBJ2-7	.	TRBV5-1	TGCGCCAGCAGCTGGGGGACAGGGCGGCGGGAGAGCGAGCAGTACTTC	CASSWGTGRRESEQYF
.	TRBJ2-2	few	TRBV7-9	TGTGCCAGCAGCTGGGACCTGGGGGGGGAGCTGTTTTTT	CASSWDLGGELFF
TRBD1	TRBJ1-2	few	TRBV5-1	TGCGCCAGCAGCTCAGGACAGGGGATTGATGGGTATGGCTACACCTTC	CASSSGQGIDGYGYTF
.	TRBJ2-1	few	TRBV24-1	TGTGCCACCAGTGATACGTACTACAATGAGCAGTTCTTC	CATSDTYYNEQFF
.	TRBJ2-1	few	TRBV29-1	TGCAGCGGACATAGCGGAGCCTACAATGAGCAGTTCTTC	CSGHSGAYNEQFF
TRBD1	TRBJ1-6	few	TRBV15	TGTGCCACCAGCAGAGATCCGGGACAGCCTTATTCACCCCTCCACTTT	CATSRDPGQPYSPLHF
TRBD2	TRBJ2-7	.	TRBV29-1	TGCAGCGTGGGGCTAGCGGGAGGTGAGCAGTACTTC	CSVGLAGGEQYF
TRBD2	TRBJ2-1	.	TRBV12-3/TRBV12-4	TGTGCCAGCAGTTTGGTCAGGGCGGGGGGTGGCAATGAGCAGTTCTTC	CASSLVRAGGGNEQFF
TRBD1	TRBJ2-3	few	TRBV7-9	TGTGCCAGCAGCCTCGACCGACAGGGGCGTAGCACAGATACGCAGTATTTT	CASSLDRQGRSTDTQYF
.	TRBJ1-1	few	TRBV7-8	TGTGCCAGCAGCTTAGTCGCCCTACCGAGAAGGGTTGAAGCTTTCTTT	CASSLVALPRRVEAFF
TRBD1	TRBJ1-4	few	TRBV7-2	TGTGCCAGCAGCTTACAAAGACAGGGGGCTAATGAAAAACTGTTTTTT	CASSLQRQGANEKLFF
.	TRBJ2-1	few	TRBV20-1	TGCAGTGCTAGGGTGCGGAATGAGCAGTTCTTC	CSARVRNEQFF
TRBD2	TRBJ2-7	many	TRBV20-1	TGCAGTGCTAGCGGGACTAGCGGGCTTTACGAGCAGTACTTC	CSASGTSGLYEQYF
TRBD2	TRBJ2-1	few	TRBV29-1	TGCAGCGTTGAAGATAAAACTAGCGGGAAATACAATGAGCAGTTCTTC	CSVEDKTSGKYNEQFF
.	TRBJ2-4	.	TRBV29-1	TGCAGCGTCCGGGACTCCCAGTACAAAAACATTCAGTACTTC	CSVRDSQYKNIQYF
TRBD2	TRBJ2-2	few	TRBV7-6	TGTGCCAGCAGCTTAATCCCGGGACTAGCGGGAGCGTCGAACACCGGGGAGCTGTTTTTT	CASSLIPGLAGASNTGELFF
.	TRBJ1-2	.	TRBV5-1	TGCGCCAGCAGCTTGGAGCCAGGGGCAAACTATGGCTACACCTTC	CASSLEPGANYGYTF
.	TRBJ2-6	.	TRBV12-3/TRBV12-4	TGTGCCAGCAGTCTCTACGGGGCCTCCTCTGGGGCCAACGTCCTGACTTTC	CASSLYGASSGANVLTF
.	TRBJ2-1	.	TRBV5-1	TGCGCCAGCAGCTTTCTGGGCGGAGTAGGGCGGAATGAGCAGTTCTTC	CASSFLGGVGRNEQFF
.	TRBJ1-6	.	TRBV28	TGTGCCAGCAGGCTAATGGGACCCCTCCACTTT	CASRLMGPLHF
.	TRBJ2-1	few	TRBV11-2	TGTGCCAGCAGCCTGGACAGCCCGCAACTCTACAATGAGCAGTTCTTC	CASSLDSPQLYNEQFF
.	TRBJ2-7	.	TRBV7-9	TGTGCCAGCATCCAAGGCCTAACAGAGACCTACGAGCAGTACTTC	CASIQGLTETYEQYF
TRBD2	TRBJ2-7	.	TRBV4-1	TGCGCCAGCAGCCAAGTGGGATGGGAGACTAGCCTGAGGAACGAGCAGTACTTC	CASSQVGWETSLRNEQYF
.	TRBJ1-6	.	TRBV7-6	TGTGCCAGCAGTCAAAACCCGGGTTTAGGGTCCTATAATTCACCCCTCCACTTT	CASSQNPGLGSYNSPLHF
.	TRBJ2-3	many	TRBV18	TGTGCCAGCTCACCAAGCTCTAGCACAGATACGCAGTATTTT	CASSPSSSTDTQYF
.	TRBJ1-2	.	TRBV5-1	TGCGCCAGCAGCTCCCGGGCCTACTATGGCTACACCTTC	CASSSRAYYGYTF
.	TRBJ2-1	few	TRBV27	TGTGCCAGCAGTTTAAGCGGGCTAGGGAGCGATGAGCAGTTCTTC	CASSLSGLGSDEQFF
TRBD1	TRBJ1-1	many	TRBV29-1	TGCAGCGTCCACCGGGACAGGGGGCTGGGGACTGAAGCTTTCTTT	CSVHRDRGLGTEAFF
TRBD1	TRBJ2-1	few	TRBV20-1	TGCAGTGCTAGATTCAGGGGGAGCTCCTACAATGAGCAGTTCTTC	CSARFRGSSYNEQFF
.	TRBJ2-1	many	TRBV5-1	TGCGCCAGCAGCTTGGACACCTACAATGAGCAGTTCTTC	CASSLDTYNEQFF
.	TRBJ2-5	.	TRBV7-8	TGTGCCAGCAGCTTACCGTGGCCCTTCCAAGAGACCCAGTACTTC	CASSLPWPFQETQYF
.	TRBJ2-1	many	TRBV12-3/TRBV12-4	TGTGCCAGCAGTCCCCCGACAGGGAGGTCGAAGGCTGAGCAGTTCTTC	CASSPPTGRSKAEQFF
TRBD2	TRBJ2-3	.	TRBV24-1	TGTGCCACCAGTGACCCGGGACTAGCGGGGCTGGATACGCAGTATTTT	CATSDPGLAGLDTQYF
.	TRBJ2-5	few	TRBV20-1	TGCAGTGCTCAGCGTCGACCTTCTGGGGAGACCCAGTACTTC	CSAQRRPSGETQYF
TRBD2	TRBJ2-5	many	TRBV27	TGTGCCAGCAAGACTAGCGGGAGGGTATCCCAAGAGACCCAGTACTTC	CASKTSGRVSQETQYF
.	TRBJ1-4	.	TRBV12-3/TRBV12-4	TGTGCCAGCTGTTTAGGCGAAAAACTGTTTTTT	CASCLGEKLFF
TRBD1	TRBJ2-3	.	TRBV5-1	TGCGCCAGCAGCTTGGACAGGGGATACACAGATACGCAGTATTTT	CASSLDRGYTDTQYF
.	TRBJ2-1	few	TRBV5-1	TGCGCCAGCAGCTTGAACCAAATGAATAGGAATGAGCAGTTCTTC	CASSLNQMNRNEQFF
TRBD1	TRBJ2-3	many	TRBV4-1	TGCGCCAGCAGCCAAGGATTACAGGGGGATACGCAGTATTTT	CASSQGLQGDTQYF
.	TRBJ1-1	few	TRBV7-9	TGTGCCAGCAGCTTAGCCGCAGGGCGTGAAGCTTTCTTT	CASSLAAGREAFF
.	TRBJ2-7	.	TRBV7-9	TGTGCCAGCAGCACCTGGACCCACTCAAACGGCGAGCAGTACTTC	CASSTWTHSNGEQYF
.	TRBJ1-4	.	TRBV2	TGTGCCAGCAGGGCCTATGAAAAACTGTTTTTT	CASRAYEKLFF